Below, one T cell receptor (beta chain) is given with its context. Its binding antigen is unknown. No quality values exist for individual bases; no much larger clone is one base distant. The source of the sample is a study of T cells in Graves' hyperthyroidism and ophthalmopathy (dated 2019 in TCRdb). With respect to the entire study: To identify TCR V-J signatures that set the groups apart, the researchers used a discovery cohort of about a hundred patients, made up of 40 to 45 with Graves' ophthalmopathy and about 59 with stable Graves' hyperthyroidism. Prospective prediction of ophthalmopathy was tested in an independent validation cohort of approximately 19 hyperthyroidism patients and 15 to 17 patients who later progressed to ophthalmopathy. The 95 to 100 discovery patients were randomly split 7:3 into training and test sets. In addition, the study compared T-cell repertoires in thyroid tissue and in blood from five or six Graves' hyperthyroidism patients. Following sampling, methimazole starting at 30 mg daily was given to hyperthyroidism patients, and high-dose intravenous methylprednisolone was given to ophthalmopathy patients. TCR Vbeta CDR3 sequencing of 130 to 150 peripheral blood samples (43 ophthalmopathy, 75 hyperthyroidism and roughly 17 progressor patients) is reported in the paper.

Patients with uncontrolled infections, other autoimmune diseases, pregnancy or lactation were excluded. Diagnoses relied on clinical symptoms, serum thyroxine and TRAb, thyroid ultrasound and orbital computed tomography. Trizol reagent was used to extract total RNA, and RNA quality was then checked on an Agilent 2100 Bioanalyzer. From cysteine to phenylalanine, the CDR3 is 14 amino acids long. Only the CDR3 portion is preserved as DNA: 42 bases, with reading frame beginning at the first base. From the germline V gene, CDR1 is SGHRS and CDR2 is YFSETQ. Trimming at the junction amounts to 4 bases on V and 1 base on J, and the germline ends lie 11 bases apart. TCR beta CDR3 regions were amplified from RNA transcripts. For the first round of RT-PCR on the TCR CDR3, the HTBI primer set was used together with the Qiagen OneStep RT-PCR kit. The libraries were constructed in a second round of multiplex PCR and then size-selected and purified. Libraries were sequenced paired-end with 100 bp reads on an Illumina HiSeq2000. Under the source paper's analysis protocol: SOAPnuke was used to process the raw data, throwing out any read that contained adapters or uncalled bases, had a mean Phred below 15, or lacked an exact constant-primer or identifier match. High-quality paired reads were merged using COPE v1.2.5, and each unique nucleotide sequence was defined as a clonotype. MiTCR v1.1 was used to align the clonotypes against IMGT TRBV, TRBD and TRBJ reference segments. Only V-J combinations with frequency above 0.0001, covering approximately 99% of repertoires, were analysed. A TCS score was defined as the ratio between F50 (clonal expansion) and ExV (chaos), using BLOSUM62-based TCRdist between CDR3 peptides within each V-J. Welch's t-statistics and random forest reduced around 520 V-J features to roughly 13, which were used in a naive Bayes classifier (R e1071). The Morisita-Horn index was used to measure how similar the thyroid and blood repertoires were. TCRdb trimmed the raw reads at Q25, called clones with MiXCR and kept productive beta chains. Rows are combined by CDR3 protein, so each entry shows the most common genes and DNA. The V and J calls were determined by TCRdb, not by the authors. The sample yields hundreds of thousands of distinct CDR3 sequences; less than 45% were counted once. The ten largest clones add up to approximately 7.2% of the sample.

What the work shows at the level of the full study, not this receptor alone: A 13 V-J signature model separated ophthalmopathy from stable hyperthyroidism, with around 90% sensitivity and approximately 81% specificity in cross-validation and 80%/75% in testing. Most expanded thyroid clonotypes (frequency above 0.001) were also detected in blood, a finding suggesting that blood repertoires may reflect thyroid immune responses. Sample size was not statistically predetermined, and investigators were not blinded to group allocation. During validation, the model predicted progression to ophthalmopathy a median of around 7 months ahead of onset, with around 70% sensitivity and roughly 72% specificity.

The origin of this receptor is an adult man with Graves' disease, either hyperthyroidism or ophthalmopathy (not recorded which). The V gene is TRBV5-1 and the J gene is TRBJ1-1; perhaps TRBD1 is the D gene, with 6 bases matching. Sequenced: peripheral blood or thyroid tissue (not recorded which). Read as DNA, the sequence is TGCGCCAGCAGCACGACAGGACCGAACACTGAAGCTTTCTTT. It translates as CASSTTGPNTEAFF.